A selection of T cell receptor beta chains follows, all from one sample in a study of cytomegalovirus exposure and HLA in healthy donors. Sequenced by immunoSEQ multiplex PCR; TCRdb stores in-frame clones only, minus some. The sample has 90,000 to 120,000 clones, 82% seen once. Material for sequencing was PBMCs. The receptors stem from a man younger than 40 in good health and CMV-seropositive. The conserved cysteine and the conserved F or W are not part of the CDR3 here.

length	V	J	CDR3
15	TRBV7-9	TRBJ1-2	ASSLIKGQNFYYGYT
14	TRBV7-9	TRBJ1-5	SSSTADRASNQPQH
12	TRBV7-6	TRBJ2-7	ASSSRTGGGEQY
13	TRBV6-5	TRBJ1-6	ASSYSQVLGSPLH
9	TRBV30	TRBJ1-1	ATPVGARAF
14	TRBV5-8	TRBJ1-2	ASSLSPGTPYYGYT
12	TRBV5-1	TRBJ2-2	ASMTQGITGELF
9	TRBV11-2	TRBJ2-7	VSSLIEEQY
10	TRBV25-1	TRBJ2-1	ASSQAFDEQF
14	TRBV5-1	TRBJ2-7	ASSLGRGGLSYEQY